The TCR beta chain under discussion was sequenced for a study of identical twins. Study results and caveats: Invariant cells of the MAIT and iNKT types might have partly distorted the zero-insertion analyses.

This CDR3 has 12 residues. V was clipped by 6 bases and J by 6 bases, with 10 bases between them. A universal primer binding site was introduced by template switching. The final cDNA contained unique molecular identifiers. Each CDR3 protein is one row after TCRdb ran MiXCR on the 5' RACE reads. There are 300,000 to 350,000 distinct CDR3 sequences in the sample; around 12% occur only once, and approximately 7.9% lies in the top ten. The table lists this clonotype with a few counts. Antigen unknown. Separately, the same data were catalogued under a study of yellow fever vaccine responses in identical twins.

V and J are TRBV12-3 or TRBV12-4 and TRBJ2-3, with D possibly TRBD1 on 6 matching bases. The origin of this receptor is a woman in her late teens or twenties in good health. Sequenced: CD8+ T cells sorted from blood. The CDR3 DNA is TGTGCCAGCAGCAAAGACAGGGATACGCAGTATTTT. As protein: CASSKDRDTQYF.